These T cell receptor beta chains were read from a single sample in a study of blood T cell repertoires in COVID-19. Some clones are missing from TCRdb's copy, which holds only in-frame ones; the method was immunoSEQ multiplex PCR. Of 150,000 or so clones in the sample, roughly 87% were seen once. The sample comprised PBMCs or T cells enriched from blood (not recorded which). These TCRs come from a woman in her 40s who had been exposed to COVID-19. The conserved cysteine and the conserved F or W are not part of the CDR3 here. A D gene is named only where the DNA matches it firmly. Some rows have no size entry. The others give once, few or many, or a class for an expanded clone.

clone size,J gene,V gene,D gene,CDR3 protein
NA,TRBJ1-2,TRBV18,TRBD1,ASSPQGQANLDGYT
NA,TRBJ2-3,TRBV5-8,NA,ASSPTTPGIGDTQY
NA,TRBJ1-3,TRBV3-1/TRBV3-2,NA,ASSQEVIHGISGNTIY
NA,TRBJ2-4,TRBV5-1,NA,ASSSNPLEGGIQY
few,TRBJ1-2,TRBV10-3,TRBD1,AISGGQDYGYT
NA,TRBJ2-3,TRBV2,TRBD1,ASSRDRGPLNTQY
NA,TRBJ1-1,TRBV6-2/TRBV6-3,TRBD1,ASSYSVLDRGAF
NA,TRBJ1-1,TRBV10-3,TRBD1,AINDRGSSEAF
NA,TRBJ1-6,TRBV7-9,NA,ASSQSDVRDSPLH
once,TRBJ2-3,TRBV28,TRBD1,ASRANLGQGDTDTQY
NA,TRBJ1-4,TRBV25-1,NA,ASSAQDSYNEKLF
NA,TRBJ1-6,TRBV12-5,TRBD1,ASGPGQGNSPLH
NA,TRBJ1-2,TRBV29-1,TRBD1,SVADRGHGYT
NA,TRBJ1-1,TRBV6-5,TRBD1,ASSRTGWDTEAF
NA,TRBJ1-3,TRBV2,NA,ASYKGRGVLGNTIY
NA,TRBJ2-1,TRBV6-5,NA,ASTRDFKNNEQF
NA,TRBJ1-6,TRBV6-6,NA,ASSYWGQFNSPLH
NA,TRBJ2-1,TRBV6-5,TRBD2,ASSYSGTSYNEQF
NA,TRBJ1-5,TRBV27,NA,ASSLGGIHQPQH
NA,TRBJ2-1,TRBV4-3,TRBD1,ASSQKIGGYEQF
NA,TRBJ2-3,TRBV27,NA,ASSPPGISSTDTQY
NA,TRBJ2-7,TRBV10-1,NA,ASSESGTYEQY
NA,TRBJ1-4,TRBV7-9,TRBD1,ASSYPQGEFEKLF
NA,TRBJ1-1,TRBV2,NA,ASSDRNTEAF
NA,TRBJ2-5,TRBV2,TRBD1,ASNRDREETQY
NA,TRBJ2-7,TRBV7-8,NA,ASSLRGMYEQY
NA,TRBJ2-1,TRBV24-1,TRBD2,ATSGGAGWF
NA,TRBJ2-3,TRBV5-4,NA,ASSSPGHGGTDTQY
NA,TRBJ2-1,TRBV2,NA,ASGRESYNEQF
once,TRBJ2-2,TRBV19,NA,ASSLNPITGELF
NA,TRBJ1-6,TRBV7-3,NA,ASSLTGSPNSPLH
NA,TRBJ2-1,TRBV28,TRBD2,ASSPGTRPSNEQF
NA,TRBJ2-1,TRBV6-5,TRBD2,ASSYHSGGLNNEQF
NA,TRBJ1-4,TRBV4-3,NA,ASSQDRTFEKLF
NA,TRBJ1-5,TRBV12-3/TRBV12-4,NA,ASSFSSNQPQH
NA,TRBJ1-5,TRBV12-3/TRBV12-4,NA,ASSHEDQPQH
NA,TRBJ1-6,TRBV2,NA,ASSTRQTSYNSPLH